The present T cell receptor beta chain was sequenced within a study of blood T cell repertoires in COVID-19 (TCRdb year 2020). A note on the overall study: The collaborator samples originated in the United States, Italy and Spain and spanned the acute and convalescent phases of COVID-19. The material from the prospective study consisted of cDNA or gDNA derived from T cells, B-cell-depleted T cells, or PBMCs. Deeply sampled blood TCRbeta repertoires from subjects exposed to, actively infected with, or recovered from COVID-19 were included in the dataset. The repertoires were made available in a free public database intended to serve as a resource for research on the immune response to SARS-CoV-2. Samples were obtained from the ongoing ImmuneRACE study (first 160 participants) and from about 1,300 subjects provided by 6 global collaborators. Sample metadata almost always included a de-identified subject ID, COVID-19 status, age in years and sex. Where HLA class I and class II types were available, the types were taken from metadata supplied by the sample provider, not from assay-based typing.

A word on this clone: Its antigen remains undetermined. Base qualities are not provided; no much larger clone lies one nucleotide away.

Whole blood was collected in K2EDTA tubes by collaborating institutions according to the institutions' own protocols. For TCRbeta analysis, collaborators shipped samples as frozen whole blood, isolated PBMCs, or DNA extracted from either of those sample types. CDR3 length: 13 amino acids, cysteine to phenylalanine. Only the CDR3 DNA stays, 39 bases, in frame from base 1. The V end loses 3 bases and the J end loses 0 bases, and a stretch of 6 bases separates them. TCRbeta CDR3 regions were amplified from genomic DNA using the immunoSEQ Assay, a bias-controlled multiplex PCR. The source study handled its data this way. The number of nucleated cells in each sample was estimated from the amplification of reference gene primers within the assay. To quantify the absolute abundance of each unique TCRbeta CDR3 rearrangement, sequence reads were collapsed and filtered. Productive Simpson clonality was computed per sample as the square root of Simpson's diversity index over productive rearrangements. Drawn from immuneACCESS, this table holds only the in-frame rearrangements with V and J called that TCRdb kept. Clones are partly lost; checked studies trace under half to an unresolved V gene and leave the rest unexplained. The DNA was the basis for D and trimming; V, J and clone size are from that table. Counted in this sample were fewer than 60,000 clones; just under 90% of them appeared once. Jointly, the top ten make up approximately 4% of the sample.

The paper's findings and limits, for the study overall: The amount of clinical and demographic metadata varied by source and participant and was provided uncurated.

The sequenced sample was peripheral blood. The V gene is TRBV12-3 or TRBV12-4 and the J gene is TRBJ2-7, with the D gene uncertain. This sequence originates from a man aged 50 to 59 with acute or convalescent COVID-19. The CDR3 reads as follows: CASSLRSSYEQYF. In nucleotide form, the sequence is TGTGCCAGCAGTTTGCGGAGCTCCTACGAGCAGTACTTC.